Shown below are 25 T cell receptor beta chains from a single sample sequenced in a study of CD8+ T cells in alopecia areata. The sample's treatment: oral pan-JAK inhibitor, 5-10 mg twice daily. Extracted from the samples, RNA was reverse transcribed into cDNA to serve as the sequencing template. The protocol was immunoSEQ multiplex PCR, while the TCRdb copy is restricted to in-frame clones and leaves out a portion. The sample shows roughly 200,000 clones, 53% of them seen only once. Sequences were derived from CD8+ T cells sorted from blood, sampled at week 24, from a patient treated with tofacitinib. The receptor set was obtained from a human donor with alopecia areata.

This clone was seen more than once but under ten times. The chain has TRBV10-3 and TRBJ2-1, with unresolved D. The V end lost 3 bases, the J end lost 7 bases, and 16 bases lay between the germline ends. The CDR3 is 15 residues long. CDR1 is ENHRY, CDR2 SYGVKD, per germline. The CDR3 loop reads CAISDLEGDANEQFF. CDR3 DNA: TGTGCCATCAGTGACTTGGAAGGAGATGCGAATGAGCAGTTCTTC.

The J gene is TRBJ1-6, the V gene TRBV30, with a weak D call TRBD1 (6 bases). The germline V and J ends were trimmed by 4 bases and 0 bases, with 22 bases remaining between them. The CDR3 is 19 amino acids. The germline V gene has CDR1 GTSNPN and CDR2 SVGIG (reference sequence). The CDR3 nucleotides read TGTGCCTGGATTGATAGGGGGGATCGGTCGGGCTCCTATAATTCACCCCTCCACTTT. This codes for CAWIDRGDRSGSYNSPLHF.

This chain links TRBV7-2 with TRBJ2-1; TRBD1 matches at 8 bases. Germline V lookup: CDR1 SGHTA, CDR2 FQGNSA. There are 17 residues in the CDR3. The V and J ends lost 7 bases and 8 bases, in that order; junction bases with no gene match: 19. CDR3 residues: CASTPRLDRAGFDEQFF. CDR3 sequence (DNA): TGTGCCAGCACCCCGCGTTTGGACAGGGCAGGGTTCGATGAGCAGTTCTTC.

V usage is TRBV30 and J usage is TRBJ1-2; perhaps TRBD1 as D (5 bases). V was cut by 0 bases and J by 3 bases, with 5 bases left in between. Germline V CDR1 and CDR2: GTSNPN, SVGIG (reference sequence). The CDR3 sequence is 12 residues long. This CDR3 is CAWSVGDYGYTF. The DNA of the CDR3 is TGTGCCTGGAGTGTAGGGGACTATGGCTACACCTTC.

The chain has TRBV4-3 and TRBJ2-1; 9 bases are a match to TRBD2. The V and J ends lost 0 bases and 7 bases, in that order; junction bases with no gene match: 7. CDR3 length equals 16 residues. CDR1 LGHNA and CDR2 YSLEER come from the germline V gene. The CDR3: CASSQDRRGGMNEQFF. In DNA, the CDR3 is TGCGCCAGCAGCCAAGATCGGCGGGGGGGTATGAATGAGCAGTTCTTC.

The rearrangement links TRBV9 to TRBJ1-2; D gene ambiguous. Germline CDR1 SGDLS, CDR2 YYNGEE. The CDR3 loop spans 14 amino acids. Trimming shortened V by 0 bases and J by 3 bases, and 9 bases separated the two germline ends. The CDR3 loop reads CASSVDPGDYGYTF. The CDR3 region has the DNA TGTGCCAGCAGCGTAGATCCGGGCGACTATGGCTACACCTTC.

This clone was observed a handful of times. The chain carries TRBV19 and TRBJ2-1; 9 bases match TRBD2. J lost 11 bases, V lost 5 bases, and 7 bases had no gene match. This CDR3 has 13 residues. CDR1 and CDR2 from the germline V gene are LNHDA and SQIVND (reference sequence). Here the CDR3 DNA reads TGTGCCAGTAGTGATAGCGGGGGCCTCAAGCAGTTCTTC. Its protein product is CASSDSGGLKQFF.

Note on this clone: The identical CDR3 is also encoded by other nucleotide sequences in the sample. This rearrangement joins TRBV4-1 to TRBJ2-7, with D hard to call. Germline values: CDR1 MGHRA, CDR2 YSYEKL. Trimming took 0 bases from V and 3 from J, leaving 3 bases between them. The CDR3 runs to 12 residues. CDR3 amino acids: CASSQDGYEQYF. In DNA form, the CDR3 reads TGCGCCAGCAGCCAAGATGGCTACGAGCAGTACTTC.

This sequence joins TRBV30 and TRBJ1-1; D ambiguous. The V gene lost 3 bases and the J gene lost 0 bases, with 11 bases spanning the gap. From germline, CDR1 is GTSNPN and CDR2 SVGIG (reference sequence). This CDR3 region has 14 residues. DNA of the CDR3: TGTGCCTGGAGGTCCCCTCTAGTGAACACTGAAGCTTTCTTT. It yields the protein CAWRSPLVNTEAFF.

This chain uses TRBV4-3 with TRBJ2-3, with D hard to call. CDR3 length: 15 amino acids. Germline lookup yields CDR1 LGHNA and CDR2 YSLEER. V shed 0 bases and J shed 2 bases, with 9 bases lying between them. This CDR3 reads CASSQDRAVTDTQYF. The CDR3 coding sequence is TGCGCCAGCAGCCAAGATCGAGCCGTCACAGATACGCAGTATTTT.

CDR3 bases: TGTGCCAGCAGCTTGGAGCACGGGACAGGGGGCGCGAGGTATAACGAGCAGTTCTTC. It is translated as CASSLEHGTGGARYNEQFF. The chain employs TRBV5-6 and TRBJ2-1; 12 bases are a match to TRBD1. The CDR3 is made up of 19 amino acids. The germline CDR1 and CDR2 sequences are SGHDT and YYEEEE. The trim removed 0 bases at V and 10 bases at J, leaving 17 bases unmatched.

DNA for the CDR3: TGTGCCAGCAGTTTATCGGCGGGGGACCTCACAGATACGCAGTATTTT. Protein: CASSLSAGDLTDTQYF. The genes are TRBV27 and TRBJ2-3; TRBD2 matches 7 bases. This CDR3 is built from 16 residues. Trimming took 0 bases from V and 2 from J; bases not matched to a gene: 5. CDR1 and CDR2 from the germline V gene are MNHEY and SMNVEV (reference sequence).

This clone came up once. CDR3 DNA sequence: TGTGCCAGCAGTGAATATAAGGGACCCCTCTACAATGAGCAGTTCTTC. Translated: CASSEYKGPLYNEQFF. The rearrangement joins TRBV2 to TRBJ2-1, with D possibly being TRBD1 or TRBD2 (5 bases each). Germline CDR1 reads SNHLY; CDR2 reads FYNNEI. V was pared by 2 bases and J by 3 bases, with 14 bases between. This CDR3 has 16 residues. The variable domain in full, completed from reference TRBV2 and TRBJ2-1, reads EPEVTQTPSHQVTQMGQEVILRCVPISNHLYFYWYRQILGQKVEFLVSFYNNEISEKSEIFDDQFSVERPDGSNFTLKIRSTKLEDSAMYFCASSEYKGPLYNEQFFGPGTRLTVL.

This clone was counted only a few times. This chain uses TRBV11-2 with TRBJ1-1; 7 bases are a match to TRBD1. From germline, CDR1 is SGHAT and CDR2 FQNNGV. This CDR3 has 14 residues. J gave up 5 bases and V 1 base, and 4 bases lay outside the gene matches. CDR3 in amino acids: CASSLAGGRTEAFF. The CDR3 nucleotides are TGTGCCAGCAGCTTAGCAGGGGGTCGGACTGAAGCTTTCTTT.

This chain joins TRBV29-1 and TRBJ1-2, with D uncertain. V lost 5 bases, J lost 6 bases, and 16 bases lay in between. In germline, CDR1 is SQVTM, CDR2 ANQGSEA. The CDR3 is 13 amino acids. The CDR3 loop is CSVHAGASDGYTF. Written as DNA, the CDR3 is TGCAGCGTTCATGCGGGAGCGTCCGATGGCTACACCTTC. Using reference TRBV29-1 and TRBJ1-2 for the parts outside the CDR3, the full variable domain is SAVISQKPSRDICQRGTSLTIQCQVDSQVTMMFWYRQQPGQSLTLIATANQGSEATYESGFVIDKFPISRPNLTFSTLTVSNMSPEDSSIYLCSVHAGASDGYTFGSGTRLTVV.

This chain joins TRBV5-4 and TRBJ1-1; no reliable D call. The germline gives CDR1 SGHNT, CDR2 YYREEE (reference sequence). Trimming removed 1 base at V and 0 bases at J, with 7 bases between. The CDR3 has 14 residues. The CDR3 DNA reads TGTGCCAGCAGCTTGATTCCGATGAACACTGAAGCTTTCTTT. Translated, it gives CASSLIPMNTEAFF.

As DNA, the CDR3 is TGTGCCTGGAGTGTCGGGGTAGGGTACCCTGGCTACACCTTC. It is translated as CAWSVGVGYPGYTF. The chain uses TRBV30 and TRBJ1-2; D unclear. The CDR3 is 14 amino acids. Per germline, CDR1 GTSNPN and CDR2 SVGIG (reference sequence). V gave up 0 bases and J gave up 7 bases, with 15 bases separating them.

The CDR3 bases are TGCGCCAGCAGCCGCTTACTCTCGGACAGGCCCTCCATTGATTCACCCCTCCACTTT. This sequence encodes CASSRLLSDRPSIDSPLHF. The chain couples TRBV4-3 to TRBJ1-6, with 7 bases identical to TRBD1. This CDR3 contains 19 residues. The germline V gene encodes CDR1 LGHNA and CDR2 YSLEER. Trimming removed 4 bases from V and 8 bases from J; junction bases left unmatched: 20.

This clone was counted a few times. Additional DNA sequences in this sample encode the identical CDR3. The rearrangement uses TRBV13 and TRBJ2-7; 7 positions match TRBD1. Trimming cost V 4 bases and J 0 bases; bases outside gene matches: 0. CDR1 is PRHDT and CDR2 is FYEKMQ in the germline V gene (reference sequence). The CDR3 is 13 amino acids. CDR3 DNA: TGTGCCAGCAGCTCAGGGGGCTCCTACGAGCAGTACTTC. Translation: CASSSGGSYEQYF. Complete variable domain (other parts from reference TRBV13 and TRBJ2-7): AAGVIQSPRHLIKEKRETATLKCYPIPRHDTVYWYQQGPGQDPQFLISFYEKMQSDKGSIPDRFSAQQFSDYHSELNMSSLELGDSALYFCASSSGGSYEQYFGPGTRLTVT.

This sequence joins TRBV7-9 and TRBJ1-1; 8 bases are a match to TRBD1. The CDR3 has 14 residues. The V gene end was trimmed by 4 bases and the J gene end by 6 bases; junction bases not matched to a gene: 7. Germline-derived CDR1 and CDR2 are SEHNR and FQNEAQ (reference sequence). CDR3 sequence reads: CASSYLSTGAEAFF. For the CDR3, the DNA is TGTGCCAGCAGCTATCTATCGACAGGGGCTGAAGCTTTCTTT. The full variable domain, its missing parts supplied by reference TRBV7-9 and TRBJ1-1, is DTGVSQNPRHKITKRGQNVTFRCDPISEHNRLYWYRQTLGQGPEFLTYFQNEAQLEKSRLLSDRFSAERPKGSFSTLEIQRTEQGDSAMYLCASSYLSTGAEAFFGQGTRLTVV.

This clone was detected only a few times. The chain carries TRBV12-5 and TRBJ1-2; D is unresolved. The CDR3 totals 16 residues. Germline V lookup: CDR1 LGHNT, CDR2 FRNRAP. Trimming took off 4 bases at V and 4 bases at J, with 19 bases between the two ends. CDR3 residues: CASGSPPHRVSYGYTF. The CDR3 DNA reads TGTGCTAGTGGTTCCCCCCCCCACAGAGTATCCTATGGCTACACCTTC.

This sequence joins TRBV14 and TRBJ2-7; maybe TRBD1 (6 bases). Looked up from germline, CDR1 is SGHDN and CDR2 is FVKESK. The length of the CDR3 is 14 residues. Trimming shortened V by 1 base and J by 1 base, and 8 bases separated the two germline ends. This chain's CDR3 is CASSQAQGSYEQYF. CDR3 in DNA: TGTGCCAGCAGCCAAGCACAGGGATCCTACGAGCAGTACTTC.

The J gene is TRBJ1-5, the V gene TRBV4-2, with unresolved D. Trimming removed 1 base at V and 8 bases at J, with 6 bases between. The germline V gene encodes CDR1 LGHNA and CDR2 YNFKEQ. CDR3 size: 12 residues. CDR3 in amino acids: CASSQGFEPQHF. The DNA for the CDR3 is TGTGCCAGCAGCCAAGGTTTCGAGCCCCAGCATTTT.

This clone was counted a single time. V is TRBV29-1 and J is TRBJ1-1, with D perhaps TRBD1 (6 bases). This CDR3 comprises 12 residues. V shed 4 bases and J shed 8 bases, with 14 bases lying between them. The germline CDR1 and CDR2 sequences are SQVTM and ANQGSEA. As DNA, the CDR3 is TGCAGCGTTGGTACAGGGTCAAAGGAAGCTTTCTTT. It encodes CSVGTGSKEAFF.

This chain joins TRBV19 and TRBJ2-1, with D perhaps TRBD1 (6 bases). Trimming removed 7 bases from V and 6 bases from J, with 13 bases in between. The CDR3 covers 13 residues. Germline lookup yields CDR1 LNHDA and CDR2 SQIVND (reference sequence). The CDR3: CASIQRGGNEQFF. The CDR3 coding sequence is TGTGCCAGTATCCAACGAGGGGGCAATGAGCAGTTCTTC.